The sequence of this T cell receptor (beta chain) was determined in a study of control samples from healthy donors and cancer patients. The CDR3 spans 14 residues. Germline CDR1 is GTSNPN and CDR2 is SVGIG (reference sequence). V lost 4 bases and J lost 3, with 16 bases in between. Clones were sequenced by immunoSEQ multiplex PCR, and TCRdb holds only the in-frame ones, with some missing. Counted here are fewer than 30,000 clones, around nine tenths occurring once; the ten biggest clones make up approximately 1.5%. This clonotype was obtained from a woman between 40 and 50 years old with lung cancer. Sequenced sample: PBMCs. This chain joins TRBV30 and TRBJ2-7; D may be TRBD1 (7 bases). The CDR3 coding sequence is TGTGCCTGGACCGCGGGGTCAGGGGGCTACGAGCAGTACTTC. It is translated as CAWTAGSGGYEQYF. The full variable domain, in which reference TRBV30 and TRBJ2-7 provide the parts outside the CDR3, is SQTIHQWPATLVQPVGSPLSLECTVEGTSNPNLYWYRQAAGRGLQLLFYSVGIGQISSEVPQNLSASRPQDRQFILSSKKLLLSDSGFYLCAWTAGSGGYEQYFGPGTRLTVT.